The 10 T cell receptor beta chains listed next were all sequenced from one sample in a study of blood T cell repertoires in COVID-19. Assay used: immunoSEQ multiplex PCR; TCRdb lists only in-frame clones, some missing. This sample carries approximately 210,000 clones, approximately 91% of them seen once, and the ten largest clones take about 6.6%. Sequences were obtained from peripheral blood. The receptor set was obtained from a woman aged 40-49 years who had recovered from COVID-19.

This CDR3 is CAITKGRDQPQHF. In DNA, the CDR3 is TGTGCCATCACCAAGGGCAGGGATCAGCCCCAGCATTTT. The chain recombines TRBV10-3 with TRBJ1-5; a weak D match, TRBD1 (5 bases). CDR1 is ENHRY and CDR2 is SYGVKD in the germline V gene. V was shortened by 7 bases and J by 5 bases, with 12 bases between the two germline ends. The CDR3 contains 13 residues.

V usage is TRBV6-5 and J usage is TRBJ2-1, with D perhaps TRBD1 (6 bases). The V gene's germline CDR1 is MNHEY and CDR2 SVGAGI. Between the trimmed V and J ends, which lost 5 bases and 8 bases, there was a span of 13 bases. CDR3 size: 13 residues. For the CDR3, the DNA is TGTGCCAGCAGTCCGTGGACAGCGGATGAGCAGTTCTTC. It encodes CASSPWTADEQFF.

This clone has a single count. The CDR3 nucleotides read TGTGCCAGCTCACGCACAGGGGGCACTGAGCAGTTCTTC. It is translated as CASSRTGGTEQFF. The chain carries TRBV18 and TRBJ2-1, with 9 bases matching TRBD1. In germline, CDR1 is KGHSH, CDR2 LQKENI. CDR3 size: 13 residues. V shed 4 bases and J 9 bases; nucleotides not matched to a gene: 4. The entire variable domain, with the rest obtained from reference TRBV18 and TRBJ2-1, is as follows: NAGVMQNPRHLVRRRGQEARLRCSPMKGHSHVYWYRQLPEEGLKFMVYLQKENIIDESGMPKERFSAEFPKEGPSILRIQQVVRGDSAAYFCASSRTGGTEQFFGPGTRLTVL.

This chain connects TRBV7-9 to TRBJ1-4, with 8 bases fitting TRBD1. Unmatched junction bases numbered 15, after V lost 5 bases and J lost 13 bases. This CDR3 region has 15 residues. CDR1 and CDR2 (germline): SEHNR, FQNEAQ (reference sequence). The CDR3 reads CASSPKDRATRRLFF. The CDR3 bases are TGTGCCAGCAGCCCTAAGGACAGGGCAACTCGGAGACTGTTTTTT.

V is TRBV9 and J is TRBJ1-5; 9 positions match TRBD1. The germline V gene encodes CDR1 SGDLS and CDR2 YYNGEE. Germline trimming cut 5 bases from V and 6 bases from J; bases unmatched to any gene: 12. The CDR3 has 16 amino acids. This CDR3 is CASRTKDRGICQPQHF. The CDR3 coding sequence is TGTGCCAGCAGAACTAAAGACAGGGGGATCTGTCAGCCCCAGCATTTT.

This chain links TRBV7-7 with TRBJ2-1, with 7 bases that match TRBD2. The junction had 11 bases not matched to a gene; V was cut back by 6 bases and J by 6 bases. This CDR3 has 15 amino acids. Looked up from germline, CDR1 is SSHAT and CDR2 is FNYEAQ (reference sequence). CDR3 sequence (DNA): TGTGCCAGCAGTCCGCGGGAGATCGGCCTCAATGAGCAGTTCTTC. Translating it yields CASSPREIGLNEQFF.

The chain employs TRBV7-8 and TRBJ2-7; perhaps TRBD2 as D (7 bases). From germline, CDR1 is SGHVS and CDR2 FQNEAQ. The V end lost 1 base, the J end lost 4 bases, and 20 bases lay between the germline ends. The CDR3 sequence is 17 residues long. The CDR3 loop is CASSLGGGASPKYEQYF. The CDR3 DNA is TGTGCCAGCAGCTTAGGAGGGGGGGCCTCTCCCAAATACGAGCAGTACTTC.

This clone was seen once. CDR3 in amino acids: CASGQHTYEQYF. The CDR3 DNA follows: TGTGCCAGCGGACAGCACACCTACGAGCAGTACTTC. V and J are TRBV2 and TRBJ2-7, with D maybe TRBD1 (6 bases). Trimming stripped 8 bases from V and 2 bases from J, with 10 bases between. Germline V CDR1 and CDR2: SNHLY, FYNNEI. The CDR3 length is 12 residues.

This chain uses TRBV4-2 with TRBJ2-5, with 9 bases lining up with TRBD2. The CDR3 sequence is 17 residues long. The ends lost 0 bases at V and 5 bases at J; junction bases unmatched: 10. Germline V gene sequence: CDR1 LGHNA, CDR2 YNFKEQ. CDR3 protein: CASSQDFAGGAGETQYF. The CDR3 coding sequence is TGTGCCAGCAGCCAAGATTTTGCGGGAGGGGCTGGGGAGACCCAGTACTTC.

This clone appeared a single time. The chain joins TRBV7-2 to TRBJ1-5; 7 positions agree with TRBD1. The CDR3 sequence is 15 residues long. The V gene's germline CDR1 is SGHTA and CDR2 FQGNSA. After removal of 1 base from V and 7 bases from J, the junction contained 7 bases not matched to a gene. The CDR3 nucleotides read TGTGCCAGCAGCTTAGGGGGACAGAATAGACAGCCCCAGCATTTT. Translation gives CASSLGGQNRQPQHF.